The 4 T cell receptor beta chains below were found in one sample sequenced in a study of blood T cell repertoires in COVID-19. The method was immunoSEQ multiplex PCR; TCRdb's version includes in-frame clones alone and lacks a portion of them. The table includes some 60,000 clones, 70% to 90% detected once. The source material was peripheral blood. The receptors originated from a man aged 60 to 75 with acute or convalescent COVID-19.

This clone is a singleton in its sample. DNA of the CDR3: TGCAGCGTTTCGGGGTTGGGCTCCTACGAGCAGTACTTC. This codes for CSVSGLGSYEQYF. The chain carries TRBV29-1 and TRBJ2-7; tentatively, D is TRBD2 (5 bases). Germline lookup yields CDR1 SQVTM and CDR2 ANQGSEA. This CDR3 is built from 13 residues. V lost 5 bases, J lost 0 bases, and 11 bases lay in between.

This clone was seen only once. The rearrangement links TRBV7-6 to TRBJ2-3; 7 bases align to TRBD1. The CDR3 totals 13 residues. Germline V lookup: CDR1 SGHVS, CDR2 FNYEAQ. V trimming: 1 base; J trimming: 5 bases; junction bases outside the gene matches: 0. The CDR3 DNA follows: TGTGCCAGCAGCTTAGACAGGGGAGATACGCAGTATTTT. It is translated as CASSLDRGDTQYF.

This clone came up once. The rearrangement links TRBV19 to TRBJ2-1; 11 bases are a match to TRBD1. Germline lookup yields CDR1 LNHDA and CDR2 SQIVND (reference sequence). The CDR3 loop spans 15 amino acids. V trimming: 9 bases; J trimming: 7 bases; junction bases outside the gene matches: 11. In nucleotides, the CDR3 is TGTGCCAGCCGGCGGGACAGGGGGGTAGGAAATGAGCAGTTCTTC. Its protein is CASRRDRGVGNEQFF.

V and J are TRBV6-4 and TRBJ2-3; D perhaps matches TRBD1 (6 bases). V was trimmed by 2 bases and J by 0 bases, leaving 9 bases between them. The CDR3 is 15 amino acids. In germline, CDR1 is MRHNA, CDR2 SNTAGT. In DNA form, the CDR3 reads TGTGCCAGCAGTGACGGACAGACTAGCACAGATACGCAGTATTTT. Translation: CASSDGQTSTDTQYF.